The rows below give T cell receptor beta chains drawn from one sample of a study of tumor-infiltrating lymphocytes in primary liver carcinoma. MiXCR, applied by TCRdb to the multiplex PCR reads, yields one record per CDR3 protein. The top ten clones hold roughly 9% of a sample with around 330,000 distinct CDR3 sequences, 65% of them seen once. The sample taken for sequencing was peripheral blood. The origin of the receptors is a man aged 40-49 years with primary liver carcinoma and hepatitis B virus infection. Each CDR3 is given with its conserved first and last residue. The D gene is left open where the match is weak. Clone size is stated in some rows and not others, as once, few, many or a class when expanded.

j_call: TRBJ1-1
clone_size: -
v_call: TRBV29-1
d_call: -
cdr3_aa: CSLEDCGRGNTEAFF
cdr3_nt: TGCAGCCTTGAAGATTGTGGCAGGGGGAACACTGAAGCTTTCTTT

j_call: TRBJ2-7
clone_size: -
v_call: TRBV14
d_call: TRBD1
cdr3_aa: CASSKGQGAYEQYF
cdr3_nt: TGTGCCAGCAGCAAGGGACAGGGTGCCTACGAGCAGTACTTC

j_call: TRBJ2-3
clone_size: -
v_call: TRBV6-1
d_call: -
cdr3_aa: CASSEWGQRTDTQYF
cdr3_nt: TGTGCCAGCAGTGAATGGGGGCAGCGCACAGATACGCAGTATTTT

j_call: TRBJ1-2
clone_size: many
v_call: TRBV29-1
d_call: -
cdr3_aa: CSVEELRGGGYTF
cdr3_nt: TGCAGCGTTGAAGAACTCAGGGGTGGTGGCTACACCTTC

j_call: TRBJ2-2
clone_size: -
v_call: TRBV5-1
d_call: TRBD2
cdr3_aa: CASRGAGSSAGELFF
cdr3_nt: TGCGCCAGCAGGGGAGCGGGGTCAAGCGCCGGGGAGCTGTTTTTT

j_call: TRBJ2-7
clone_size: -
v_call: TRBV11-2
d_call: -
cdr3_aa: CASSLSTPSVIYEHYF
cdr3_nt: TGCGCCAGCAGCTTAAGTACGCCCAGCGTTATCTACGAGCATTACTTC

j_call: TRBJ2-6
clone_size: -
v_call: TRBV29-1
d_call: -
cdr3_aa: CSVATIQSNILTF
cdr3_nt: TGCAGCGTCGCTACGATTCAGTCCAACATCCTGACTTTC

j_call: TRBJ2-1
clone_size: -
v_call: TRBV5-1
d_call: TRBD1
cdr3_aa: CASSSGTGRNSLNEQFF
cdr3_nt: TGCGCCAGCAGCTCCGGGACAGGGAGGAATAGTCTTAATGAGCAGTTCTTC

j_call: TRBJ1-2
clone_size: -
v_call: TRBV28
d_call: -
cdr3_aa: CASSLSNRSSGYTF
cdr3_nt: TGTGCCAGCAGTTTATCGAACAGGAGTAGCGGCTACACCTTC

j_call: TRBJ2-1
clone_size: -
v_call: TRBV5-1
d_call: TRBD2
cdr3_aa: CASSTSGSIGEQFF
cdr3_nt: TGCGCCAGCAGCACCAGCGGGAGCATTGGTGAGCAGTTCTTC

j_call: TRBJ1-1
clone_size: -
v_call: TRBV6-2/TRBV6-3
d_call: -
cdr3_aa: CASSYMIGGAFF
cdr3_nt: TGTGCCAGCAGCTATATGATAGGGGGAGCTTTCTTT

j_call: TRBJ1-1
clone_size: -
v_call: TRBV30
d_call: -
cdr3_aa: CARSAIVEAFF
cdr3_nt: TGTGCCCGGAGTGCCATAGTGGAAGCTTTCTTT

j_call: TRBJ2-3
clone_size: many
v_call: TRBV5-4
d_call: TRBD2
cdr3_aa: CASSLCLAGGDGEDTQYF
cdr3_nt: TGTGCCAGCAGCTTGTGTCTAGCTGGGGGGGATGGTGAAGATACGCAGTATTTT

j_call: TRBJ2-3
clone_size: -
v_call: TRBV14
d_call: -
cdr3_aa: CASSRGPNTDTQYF
cdr3_nt: TGTGCCAGCAGCCGAGGGCCCAACACAGATACGCAGTATTTT

j_call: TRBJ2-6
clone_size: -
v_call: TRBV4-1
d_call: TRBD2
cdr3_aa: CASSQEERGSGANVLTF
cdr3_nt: TGCGCCAGCAGCCAAGAGGAGCGGGGTTCTGGGGCCAACGTCCTGACTTTC

j_call: TRBJ1-3
clone_size: -
v_call: TRBV5-1
d_call: -
cdr3_aa: CASSLQGDTGNTIYF
cdr3_nt: TGCGCCAGCAGCTTGCAGGGCGATACTGGAAACACCATATATTTT

j_call: TRBJ2-1
clone_size: -
v_call: TRBV11-2
d_call: TRBD2
cdr3_aa: CASSSSGRSYNEQFF
cdr3_nt: TGTGCCAGCAGCTCTAGCGGGAGATCTTACAATGAGCAGTTCTTC

j_call: TRBJ2-5
clone_size: -
v_call: TRBV11-1
d_call: -
cdr3_aa: CVSSLDGTKTQYF
cdr3_nt: TGTGTCAGCAGCTTAGATGGGACGAAGACCCAGTACTTC

j_call: TRBJ2-6
clone_size: -
v_call: TRBV7-3
d_call: -
cdr3_aa: CASSSTGTMGSGANVLTF
cdr3_nt: TGTGCCAGCAGCTCTACCGGGACAATGGGCTCTGGGGCCAACGTCCTGACTTTC

j_call: TRBJ1-1
clone_size: -
v_call: TRBV4-2
d_call: TRBD1
cdr3_aa: CANSQEGQGMNTEAFF
cdr3_nt: TGTGCCAACAGCCAAGAGGGACAGGGTATGAACACTGAAGCTTTCTTT

j_call: TRBJ2-6
clone_size: -
v_call: TRBV10-2
d_call: -
cdr3_aa: CASKERSSSGTNVLTF
cdr3_nt: TGCGCCAGTAAGGAGCGGTCCAGCTCTGGGACCAACGTCCTGACTTTC

j_call: TRBJ2-1
clone_size: -
v_call: TRBV6-2/TRBV6-3
d_call: -
cdr3_aa: CASGVVINEQFF
cdr3_nt: TGTGCCAGCGGGGTCGTCATCAATGAGCAGTTCTTC

j_call: TRBJ2-1
clone_size: -
v_call: TRBV5-6
d_call: TRBD2
cdr3_aa: CTSSRDYDNEQFF
cdr3_nt: TGTACCAGCAGCCGGGACTACGACAATGAGCAGTTCTTC

j_call: TRBJ2-3
clone_size: once
v_call: TRBV29-1
d_call: TRBD2
cdr3_aa: CNVVAGADAQYF
cdr3_nt: TGCAACGTTGTAGCGGGAGCAGATGCGCAGTATTTT

j_call: TRBJ2-7
clone_size: -
v_call: TRBV28
d_call: TRBD2
cdr3_aa: CASCWEGLFYEQYF
cdr3_nt: TGTGCCAGCTGTTGGGAGGGTTTATTCTACGAGCAGTACTTC

j_call: TRBJ1-2
clone_size: -
v_call: TRBV11-2
d_call: -
cdr3_aa: CASSLDDMAYYGYTF
cdr3_nt: TGTGCCAGCAGCTTAGATGACATGGCCTACTATGGGTACACCTTC

j_call: TRBJ2-1
clone_size: -
v_call: TRBV5-1
d_call: -
cdr3_aa: CASSLGAWGNEQFF
cdr3_nt: TGCGCCAGCAGCTTGGGGGCCTGGGGGAATGAGCAGTTCTTC

j_call: TRBJ2-5
clone_size: -
v_call: TRBV5-4
d_call: TRBD2
cdr3_aa: CASSSVGAGGSQYF
cdr3_nt: TGTGCCAGCAGCTCGGTAGGAGCGGGGGGATCCCAGTACTTC

j_call: TRBJ2-1
clone_size: many
v_call: TRBV4-2
d_call: -
cdr3_aa: CASSHVSFSGNEQFF
cdr3_nt: TGTGCCAGCAGCCATGTTAGTTTTTCCGGCAATGAGCAGTTCTTC

j_call: TRBJ1-1
clone_size: many
v_call: TRBV29-1
d_call: -
cdr3_aa: CSVERVENTEAFF
cdr3_nt: TGCAGCGTTGAAAGGGTTGAGAACACTGAAGCTTTCTTT

j_call: TRBJ2-1
clone_size: -
v_call: TRBV5-1
d_call: -
cdr3_aa: CASGALIASDEQFF
cdr3_nt: TGCGCCAGCGGCGCATTGATTGCGTCCGATGAGCAGTTCTTC

j_call: TRBJ1-6
clone_size: -
v_call: TRBV28
d_call: TRBD1
cdr3_aa: CANSPRPGQGVLF
cdr3_nt: TGTGCCAACAGTCCAAGACCGGGACAGGGGGTTCTATTT

j_call: TRBJ2-7
clone_size: few
v_call: TRBV4-3
d_call: -
cdr3_aa: CASSPGRKSYEQYF
cdr3_nt: TGCGCCAGCAGCCCCGGCAGGAAGAGCTACGAGCAGTACTTC

j_call: TRBJ2-3
clone_size: once
v_call: TRBV5-4
d_call: TRBD2
cdr3_aa: CASSDTSGNTDTQYF
cdr3_nt: TGTGCCAGCAGCGACACTAGCGGCAACACAGATACGCAGTACTTT

j_call: TRBJ1-1
clone_size: -
v_call: TRBV18
d_call: -
cdr3_aa: CASSPTGSTEAFF
cdr3_nt: TGTGCCAGCTCACCAACAGGCAGCACTGAAGCTTTCTTT

j_call: TRBJ2-1
clone_size: once
v_call: TRBV28
d_call: TRBD2
cdr3_aa: CASSFPKLAGSPYEQLF
cdr3_nt: TGTGCCAGCAGTTTTCCCAAACTAGCGGGAAGTCCCTATGAGCAGCTCTTC

j_call: TRBJ1-2
clone_size: -
v_call: TRBV12-3/TRBV12-4
d_call: TRBD1
cdr3_aa: CASTFLGQANYGYTF
cdr3_nt: TGTGCCAGCACTTTCCTCGGACAGGCTAACTATGGCTACACCTTT

j_call: TRBJ2-6
clone_size: few
v_call: TRBV7-9
d_call: -
cdr3_aa: CASSLGEAGANVLTF
cdr3_nt: TGTGCCAGCAGCTTAGGAGAGGCTGGGGCCAACGTCCTGACTTTC

j_call: TRBJ2-3
clone_size: -
v_call: TRBV28
d_call: -
cdr3_aa: CASSLWIQGRTDTQYF
cdr3_nt: TGTGCCAGCAGTTTATGGATACAGGGACGCACAGATACGCAGTATTTT